Presented here are 29 T cell receptor beta chains from one specimen sequenced in a study of cytotoxic CD8 clonotypes in ibrutinib-treated CLL. Some clones are missing from TCRdb's copy, which holds only in-frame ones; the method was immunoSEQ multiplex PCR. The repertoire holds some 84,000 clones, 86% seen once, with under 6% in the top ten. The sequencing used PBMCs, collected before ibrutinib treatment. These receptors all come from a human donor with chronic lymphocytic leukemia.

This clone appeared once. The chain combines TRBV5-8 with TRBJ1-2; 10 bases are shared with TRBD1. The CDR3 loop spans 16 amino acids. Germline CDR1 is SGHTS and CDR2 is YDEGEE. V shed 0 bases and J 5 bases; nucleotides not matched to a gene: 7. The CDR3 loop reads CASSLDGTGDEYGYTF. The CDR3 nucleotides read TGTGCCAGCAGCTTGGACGGGACAGGGGATGAGTATGGCTACACCTTC.

The CDR3 nucleotides are TGCAGCGTAGGCGGACTAGCGGGAGGAGGGGAGCAGTACTTC. This codes for CSVGGLAGGGEQYF. The chain links TRBV29-1 to TRBJ2-7, with 14 bases that match TRBD2. The junction had 8 bases not matched to a gene; V was cut back by 6 bases and J by 7 bases. The CDR3 length is 14 residues. The V gene's germline CDR1 is SQVTM and CDR2 ANQGSEA.

V usage is TRBV10-1 and J usage is TRBJ2-3; D not resolved. Germline-derived CDR1 and CDR2 are WNHNN and SYGVQD (reference sequence). Trimming removed 0 bases from V and 5 bases from J, with 12 bases in between. The CDR3 is made up of 15 amino acids. The CDR3, as DNA: TGCGCCAGCAGTGAGTCGAGACTCTTCGGAGATACGCAGTATTTT. It is translated as CASSESRLFGDTQYF.

This sequence joins TRBV2 and TRBJ1-5; no reliable D call. Germline CDR1 SNHLY, CDR2 FYNNEI. CDR3 length: 14 amino acids. Trimming shortened V by 6 bases and J by 3 bases, and 12 bases separated the two germline ends. The CDR3 DNA reads TGTGCCAGCAGCCGCCAGAATAACAATCAGCCCCAGCATTTT. Protein product: CASSRQNNNQPQHF.

The chain couples TRBV5-1 to TRBJ1-1; possibly TRBD1 for D (6 bases). The V gene lost 4 bases and the J gene lost 3 bases, with 13 bases spanning the gap. The germline CDR1 and CDR2 sequences are SGHRS and YFSETQ. The CDR3 is 14 amino acids. Here the CDR3 reads CASSLTGSYTEAFF. CDR3 nucleotide sequence: TGCGCCAGCAGCCTTACAGGGAGTTACACTGAAGCTTTCTTT. The full variable domain, completed using reference TRBV5-1 and TRBJ1-1, is KAGVTQTPRYLIKTRGQQVTLSCSPISGHRSVSWYQQTPGQGLQFLFEYFSETQRNKGNFPGRFSGRQFSNSRSEMNVSTLELGDSALYLCASSLTGSYTEAFFGQGTRLTVV.

The rearrangement joins TRBV6-6 to TRBJ2-1, with 8 bases identical to TRBD2. The CDR3 is made up of 15 amino acids. Per the germline V gene, CDR1 is MNHNY and CDR2 is SVGAGI (reference sequence). J gave up 1 base and V 7 bases, and 6 bases lay outside the gene matches. In nucleotides, the CDR3 is TGTGCCAGCACTACCGGGGGGGGTTCCTACAATGAGCAGTTCTTC. This sequence encodes CASTTGGGSYNEQFF.

This clone has only one observation. The chain joins TRBV19 to TRBJ2-5; the match to TRBD2 covers 7 bases. Germline assignment: CDR1 LNHDA and CDR2 SQIVND (reference sequence). V was pared by 5 bases and J by 3 bases, with 6 bases of the junction left unmatched. The CDR3 runs to 14 residues. The CDR3 loop reads CASSPRGGEETQYF. The CDR3 nucleotides are TGTGCCAGTAGTCCTCGGGGAGGGGAAGAGACCCAGTACTTC.

This sequence joins TRBV7-9 and TRBJ1-1; a weak D match, TRBD1 (5 bases). This CDR3 has 14 residues. V was shortened by 3 bases and J by 0 bases, with 8 bases between the two germline ends. Germline V gives CDR1 SEHNR, CDR2 FQNEAQ (reference sequence). The CDR3 sequence: CASSFQTVNTEAFF. DNA of the CDR3: TGTGCCAGCAGCTTCCAGACAGTGAACACTGAAGCTTTCTTT. The entire variable domain, with the rest obtained from reference TRBV7-9 and TRBJ1-1, is as follows: DTGVSQNPRHKITKRGQNVTFRCDPISEHNRLYWYRQTLGQGPEFLTYFQNEAQLEKSRLLSDRFSAERPKGSFSTLEIQRTEQGDSAMYLCASSFQTVNTEAFFGQGTRLTVV.

This chain connects TRBV9 to TRBJ1-2; D is ambiguous. This CDR3 has 14 amino acids. Trimming cost V 4 bases and J 3 bases, with 13 bases left between them. The germline V gene encodes CDR1 SGDLS and CDR2 YYNGEE. DNA of the CDR3: TGTGCCAGCAGCCCGGGGAGGGTAGACTATGGCTACACCTTC. It yields the protein CASSPGRVDYGYTF.

This clone was detected only a few times. This chain connects TRBV5-4 to TRBJ2-1; TRBD2 agrees at 9 bases. Germline V gives CDR1 SGHNT, CDR2 YYREEE (reference sequence). The length of the CDR3 is 17 residues. The V segment lost 0 bases and the J segment 5 bases; nucleotides outside the gene matches: 9. This chain's CDR3 is CASSLAGLAGRNNEQFF. The CDR3 coding sequence is TGTGCCAGCAGCTTGGCCGGCCTAGCGGGAAGGAACAATGAGCAGTTCTTC.

This sequence joins TRBV14 and TRBJ2-1, with a possible D match to TRBD1 (6 bases). The CDR3 length is 12 residues. Between the trimmed V and J ends, which lost 3 bases and 7 bases, there was a span of 7 bases. Germline loops: CDR1 SGHDN, CDR2 FVKESK. CDR3 DNA: TGTGCCAGCAGCCAGCAGGGGAATGAGCAGTTCTTC. Protein product: CASSQQGNEQFF.

The chain uses TRBV30 and TRBJ1-1; D not certain. The CDR3 runs to 12 residues. Germline loops: CDR1 GTSNPN, CDR2 SVGIG (reference sequence). V was trimmed by 4 bases and J by 3 bases, leaving 9 bases between them. CDR3: CAWKSGDTEAFF. DNA of the CDR3: TGTGCCTGGAAGAGCGGGGACACTGAAGCTTTCTTT.

The gene calls are TRBV5-4 and TRBJ2-7; D unresolved. The CDR3 has 13 amino acids. Trimming removed 2 bases from V and 3 bases from J, with 9 bases in between. Germline V gene lookup returns CDR1 SGHNT and CDR2 YYREEE (reference sequence). CDR3 sequence (DNA): TGTGCCAGCAGCTTATTGGGGAACTACGAGCAGTACTTC. The encoded protein is CASSLLGNYEQYF.

This clone turned up a few times. Other nucleotide sequences from this sample produce the same CDR3. J is TRBJ1-1 and V is TRBV6-1, with D tentatively TRBD1 (5 bases). Trimming removed 6 bases from V and 5 bases from J, with 10 bases in between. From germline, CDR1 is MNHNS and CDR2 SASEGT. The CDR3 is 12 residues long. CDR3 protein: CASSVGETEAFF. CDR3 bases: TGTGCCAGCAGCGTGGGGGAAACTGAAGCTTTCTTT.

The chain combines TRBV30 with TRBJ1-5, with no clear D. The V gene's germline CDR1 is GTSNPN and CDR2 SVGIG (reference sequence). Trimming shortened V by 4 bases and J by 7 bases, and 14 bases separated the two germline ends. CDR3 length: 13 amino acids. CDR3 bases: TGTGCCTGGAATATGGATAGAAAACAGCCCCAGCATTTT. Translation: CAWNMDRKQPQHF.

The chain joins TRBV19 to TRBJ1-5; D call uncertain. Germline CDR1 LNHDA, CDR2 SQIVND (reference sequence). V dropped 5 bases and J dropped 5 bases, with 10 bases sitting between them. This CDR3 region has 13 residues. CDR3 protein: CASSSPGYQPQHF. The CDR3 region has the DNA TGTGCCAGTAGTTCCCCCGGCTATCAGCCCCAGCATTTT. Drawing the rest from reference TRBV19 and TRBJ1-5, the complete variable domain is DGGITQSPKYLFRKEGQNVTLSCEQNLNHDAMYWYRQDPGQGLRLIYYSQIVNDFQKGDIAEGYSVSREKKESFPLTVTSAQKNPTAFYLCASSSPGYQPQHFGDGTRLSIL.

The chain uses TRBV6-6 and TRBJ2-1; tentative D call: TRBD1 (7 bases). Germline CDR1 MNHNY, CDR2 SVGAGI (reference sequence). V was trimmed by 2 bases and J by 6 bases, leaving 11 bases between them. The CDR3 loop spans 14 amino acids. Here the CDR3 DNA reads TGTGCCAGCAGTTACGGGCAGGGGGGCAATGAGCAGTTCTTC. Amino acid sequence: CASSYGQGGNEQFF.

The chain links TRBV19 to TRBJ1-5; D may be TRBD1 (6 bases). Germline V gene data show CDR1 as LNHDA and CDR2 as SQIVND (reference sequence). Trimming removed 4 bases at V and 1 base at J, with 8 bases between. There are 14 residues in the CDR3. The chain's CDR3 is CASSRDTSNQPQHF. The CDR3 DNA sequence: TGTGCCAGTAGTAGGGACACCAGCAATCAGCCCCAGCATTTT.

This chain uses TRBV5-6 with TRBJ1-3; no firm D call. The CDR3 sequence is 16 residues long. V dropped 2 bases and J dropped 1 base, with 13 bases sitting between them. Germline V gives CDR1 SGHDT, CDR2 YYEEEE. The CDR3 coding sequence is TGTGCCAGCAGCTTCTTCCACTCGAGGTCTGGAAACACCATATATTTT. Its translation is CASSFFHSRSGNTIYF.

This clone has just one count. The chain uses TRBV4-1 and TRBJ2-1; 8 nucleotides line up with TRBD2. The CDR3 is 16 amino acids. V was clipped by 2 bases and J by 0 bases; unmatched bases: 3. CDR1 is MGHRA, CDR2 YSYEKL, per germline. The CDR3 bases are TGCGCCAGCAGCCAAAGCGGGAGCAGCTCCTACAATGAGCAGTTCTTC. Its translation is CASSQSGSSSYNEQFF.

This clone was seen at least ten times. CDR3 amino acids: CASSLARFSGITPGELFF. The CDR3 bases are TGTGCCAGCAGCTTAGCCAGGTTTAGCGGGATAACCCCCGGGGAGCTGTTTTTT. The gene calls are TRBV7-8 and TRBJ2-2, with 8 bases aligning to TRBD2. Unmatched junction bases numbered 12, after V lost 0 bases and J lost 6 bases. This CDR3 is 18 amino acids long. From germline, CDR1 is SGHVS and CDR2 FQNEAQ.

The chain has TRBV4-1 and TRBJ2-1; 7 bases are shared with TRBD1. CDR1 and CDR2 (germline): MGHRA, YSYEKL. V shed 4 bases and J 4 bases; nucleotides not matched to a gene: 7. This CDR3 region has 15 residues. Here the CDR3 DNA reads TGCGCCAGCAGCCCCCGACAGGGCATATACAATGAGCAGTTCTTC. It specifies CASSPRQGIYNEQFF.

This chain connects TRBV29-1 to TRBJ2-7, with 8 bases lining up with TRBD1. Trimming at V came to 5 bases and at J to 5 bases, leaving 5 bases not matched to a gene. The CDR3 covers 12 residues. Germline assignment: CDR1 SQVTM and CDR2 ANQGSEA. CDR3 protein: CSVRQGSHEQYF. The CDR3 nucleotides read TGCAGCGTTAGACAGGGGAGCCACGAGCAGTACTTC.

In its sample, this clone was seen once. The gene calls are TRBV7-8 and TRBJ2-7; possibly TRBD1 for D (5 bases). This CDR3 region has 14 residues. CDR1 and CDR2 from the germline V gene are SGHVS and FQNEAQ. V was clipped by 1 base and J by 5 bases, with 12 bases between them. CDR3 nucleotides: TGTGCCAGCAGCTTAGTCCCCAGACAGAACGAGCAGTACTTC. This codes for CASSLVPRQNEQYF.

V is TRBV6-1 and J is TRBJ2-7; D not resolved. This CDR3 region has 12 residues. V was clipped by 6 bases and J by 0 bases, with 6 bases between them. Germline assignment: CDR1 MNHNS and CDR2 SASEGT. The CDR3 DNA is TGTGCCAGCAGGCTATCCTCCTACGAGCAGTACTTC. Amino acids: CASRLSSYEQYF.

The genes are TRBV28 and TRBJ1-2; 10 nucleotides match TRBD1. V lost 5 bases, J lost 8 bases, and 11 bases stayed unmatched. Looked up from germline, CDR1 is MDHEN and CDR2 is SYDVKM. The CDR3 covers 15 residues. The CDR3 reads CASSPRDRGFDGYTF. The CDR3 DNA follows: TGTGCCAGCAGTCCCCGGGACAGGGGTTTTGACGGCTACACCTTC.

The V gene is TRBV30, the J gene TRBJ2-7; 8 bases align to TRBD1. The CDR3 runs to 15 residues. The germline V gene encodes CDR1 GTSNPN and CDR2 SVGIG (reference sequence). V was clipped by 4 bases and J by 0 bases; unmatched bases: 8. In DNA form, the CDR3 reads TGTGCCTGGACCGAACTACAGGGGGACTCCTACGAGCAGTACTTC. Its translation: CAWTELQGDSYEQYF.

The genes are TRBV7-6 and TRBJ2-7, with TRBD1 identical over 7 bases. This CDR3 has 16 amino acids. From germline, CDR1 is SGHVS and CDR2 FNYEAQ. With 6 bases clipped from V and 1 base from J, the junction kept 12 bases outside the gene matches. CDR3 protein: CASSRPRGDSSYEQYF. The CDR3 nucleotides are TGTGCCAGCAGTCGCCCCCGAGGGGACAGTTCCTACGAGCAGTACTTC. Full variable domain (remainder filled in from reference TRBV7-6 and TRBJ2-7): GAGVSQSPRYKVTKRGQDVALRCDPISGHVSLYWYRQALGQGPEFLTYFNYEAQQDKSGLPNDRFSAERPEGSISTLTIQRTEQRDSAMYRCASSRPRGDSSYEQYFGPGTRLTVT.

The chain links TRBV30 to TRBJ2-5, with D possibly TRBD2 on 5 matching bases. V was clipped by 5 bases and J by 3 bases, with 16 bases between them. Germline V CDR1 and CDR2: GTSNPN, SVGIG (reference sequence). This CDR3 has 14 amino acids. The CDR3 nucleotides read TGTGCCTGGTCCTCTCCAGCGGTTAAAGAGACCCAGTACTTC. It yields the protein CAWSSPAVKETQYF.